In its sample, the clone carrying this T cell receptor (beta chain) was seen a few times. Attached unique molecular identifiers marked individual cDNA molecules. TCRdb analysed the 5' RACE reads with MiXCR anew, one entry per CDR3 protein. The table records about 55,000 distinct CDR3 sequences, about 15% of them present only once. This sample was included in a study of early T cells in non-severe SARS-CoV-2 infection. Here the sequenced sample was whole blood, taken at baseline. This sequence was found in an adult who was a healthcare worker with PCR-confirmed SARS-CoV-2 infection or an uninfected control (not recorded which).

The CDR3 nucleotides are TGTGCCAGCAGCCCTCCGGGCAGGAAGGGGAGTCAGCCCCAGCATTTT. It codes for CASSPPGRKGSQPQHF. The J gene is TRBJ1-5, the V gene TRBV12-3 or TRBV12-4, with a weak D call TRBD1 (5 bases). CDR3 length: 16 residues. Trimming removed 6 bases at V and 6 bases at J, with 21 bases between.